One sample yielded the 17 T cell receptor beta chains listed below, sequenced in a study of type 1 regulatory T cells. Findings and caveats of the study: Type 1 regulatory T cells had a more restricted TCR repertoire than non-type 1 regulatory T cells.

TCRdb re-called the reads with MiXCR, one entry per CDR3 protein. In the table there are approximately 77,000 distinct CDR3 sequences, 20% to 25% of which are singletons. No antigens are known for them. Material for sequencing was cultured type 1 regulatory T (Tr1) cells, either the whole culture or a sorted fraction (not recorded which). The receptors here all came from a human donor in good health.

This clonotype turned up a few times. The chain is built from TRBV29-1 and TRBJ2-2; TRBD2 is a possible D gene (6 bases). V lost 4 bases to trimming and J lost 4 bases, with 7 bases between them. Germline V gene data show CDR1 as SQVTM and CDR2 as ANQGSEA. There are 12 residues in the CDR3. The CDR3 here is CSVVGGTGELFF. The DNA of the CDR3 is TGCAGCGTTGTGGGAGGCACCGGGGAGCTGTTTTTT.

The V and J genes are TRBV12-3 or TRBV12-4 and TRBJ1-5, with D unclear. V lost 4 bases, J lost 1 base, and 2 bases lay in between. The length of the CDR3 is 12 residues. CDR3 loop: CASSWSNQPQHF. The CDR3 bases are TGTGCCAGCAGTTGGAGCAATCAGCCCCAGCATTTT.

This chain connects TRBV20-1 to TRBJ1-2, with D tentatively TRBD1 (6 bases). CDR1 DFQATT and CDR2 SNEGSKA come from the germline V gene (reference sequence). The CDR3 is 17 amino acids. Trimming shortened V by 5 bases and J by 4 bases, and 26 bases separated the two germline ends. The chain's CDR3 is CSAEGGILGAARYGYTF. CDR3 in DNA: TGCAGTGCTGAGGGGGGGATATTGGGGGCCGCCCGCTATGGCTACACCTTC.

This clonotype was observed at least ten times. This chain joins TRBV5-1 and TRBJ2-3; D possibly matches TRBD1 or TRBD2 (5 bases each). The germline CDR1 and CDR2 sequences are SGHRS and YFSETQ. This CDR3 is built from 15 residues. Trimming pared 0 bases from V and 2 bases from J, leaving 10 bases between. The CDR3 sequence: CASSLDGTYTDTQYF. CDR3 nucleotides: TGCGCCAGCAGCTTGGACGGGACCTACACAGATACGCAGTATTTT.

The sample holds a few counts of this clonotype. V and J are TRBV3-1 and TRBJ2-7; TRBD1 might be the D (6 bases). This CDR3 has 14 amino acids. V dropped 2 bases and J dropped 5 bases, with 13 bases sitting between them. Per germline, CDR1 LGHDT and CDR2 YNNKEL (reference sequence). CDR3 in amino acids: CASSQKQGGHEQYF. In DNA, the CDR3 is TGTGCCAGCAGCCAAAAACAGGGTGGCCACGAGCAGTACTTC.

The V gene is TRBV20-1, the J gene TRBJ2-7; D may be TRBD2 (6 bases). CDR1 is DFQATT, CDR2 SNEGSKA, per germline (reference sequence). The length of the CDR3 is 11 residues. V gave up 5 bases and J gave up 5 bases, with 10 bases separating them. The CDR3 nucleotides are TGCAGTGCTTCACCGGGGGACGAGCAGTACTTC. Its protein is CSASPGDEQYF.

This clonotype turned up a few times. V and J are TRBV6-5 and TRBJ1-2; 10 bases agree with TRBD1. Trimming at V came to 4 bases and at J to 11 bases, leaving 1 base not matched to a gene. The CDR3 contains 11 residues. Germline assignment: CDR1 MNHEY and CDR2 SVGAGI. CDR3 sequence: CASSSGQGYTF. The CDR3 region has the DNA TGTGCCAGCAGTTCGGGACAGGGGTACACCTTC.

The chain joins TRBV11-2 to TRBJ2-2; D gene uncertain. The germline V and J ends were trimmed by 5 bases and 5 bases, with 30 bases remaining between them. In germline, CDR1 is SGHAT, CDR2 FQNNGV. There are 20 residues in the CDR3. CDR3 coding DNA: TGTGCCAGCAGCGACACCCTCGGGTGGTCGGCCCTGAGAAGTACCGGGGAGCTGTTTTTT. Translated, it gives CASSDTLGWSALRSTGELFF.

This clonotype was seen more than once but under ten times. The CDR3 bases are TGTGCCTGGAGTGTTGGTTTCCGGGACGAGCAGTACTTC. Translation: CAWSVGFRDEQYF. The chain recombines TRBV30 with TRBJ2-7; D is ambiguous. The CDR3 loop spans 13 amino acids. Germline V gives CDR1 GTSNPN, CDR2 SVGIG (reference sequence). V lost 0 bases, J lost 5 bases, and 11 bases lay in between.

V usage is TRBV7-2 and J usage is TRBJ1-1; possible D gene TRBD1, 5 bases. The CDR3 totals 12 residues. Germline V lookup: CDR1 SGHTA, CDR2 FQGNSA. Trimming removed 2 bases from V and 11 bases from J, with 12 bases in between. The CDR3 reads CASSLSGGGAFF. The CDR3 coding sequence is TGTGCCAGCAGCTTATCCGGGGGAGGGGCTTTCTTT.

The J gene is TRBJ1-2, the V gene TRBV7-2; 8 bases are a match to TRBD1. CDR3 length: 14 residues. CDR1 and CDR2 (germline): SGHTA, FQGNSA. The V and J ends lost 4 bases and 5 bases, in that order; junction bases with no gene match: 6. The CDR3 here is CASSSGQGGYGYTF. CDR3 sequence (DNA): TGTGCCAGCAGCTCAGGACAGGGAGGGTATGGCTACACCTTC.

This clonotype turned up a few times. J is TRBJ1-3 and V is TRBV7-8; D gene unclear. V lost 1 base to trimming and J lost 2 bases, with 9 bases between them. The CDR3 runs 15 residues. Germline V gene lookup returns CDR1 SGHVS and CDR2 FQNEAQ. CDR3 nucleotides: TGTGCCAGCAGCTTAGAGCTCGGACCTGGAAACACCATATATTTT. Protein: CASSLELGPGNTIYF.

In its sample, this clonotype was seen a few times. CDR3 region: CASSTLQDSPLHF. The CDR3 nucleotides read TGTGCCAGCAGTACGTTACAGGATTCACCCCTCCACTTT. The J gene is TRBJ1-6, the V gene TRBV12-3 or TRBV12-4; D possibly corresponds to TRBD1 (5 bases). Trimming cost V 5 bases and J 8 bases, with 10 bases left between them. There are 13 residues in the CDR3.

This clonotype was detected only a few times. The chain uses TRBV2 and TRBJ1-5; D remains unclear. Germline V CDR1 and CDR2: SNHLY, FYNNEI. There are 13 residues in the CDR3. The V end lost 7 bases, the J end lost 3 bases, and 10 bases lay between the germline ends. CDR3 protein: CASTLGYNQPQHF. CDR3 DNA: TGTGCCAGCACTTTAGGTTACAATCAGCCCCAGCATTTT.

The rearrangement uses TRBV20-1 and TRBJ2-1; 10 bases line up with TRBD1. The CDR3 has 13 amino acids. Germline assignment: CDR1 DFQATT and CDR2 SNEGSKA (reference sequence). V lost 2 bases and J lost 6; bases outside the gene matches: 1. CDR3 DNA sequence: TGCAGTGCTAGAAGGACAGGGGGCAATGAGCAGTTCTTC. Its protein product is CSARRTGGNEQFF.

The rearrangement uses TRBV10-3 and TRBJ2-5, with D possibly TRBD1 on 6 matching bases. The CDR3 has 13 amino acids. Trimming left V 11 bases short and J 1 base short, with 14 bases between. Per germline, CDR1 ENHRY and CDR2 SYGVKD. CDR3 nucleotides: TGTGCCTCTAGAGTACAGGGCCAAGAGACCCAGTACTTC. Amino acid sequence: CASRVQGQETQYF.

This clonotype was detected many times. The chain uses TRBV11-3 and TRBJ2-4; no firm D call. Looked up from germline, CDR1 is SGHNT and CDR2 is YENEEA. The V and J ends lost 4 bases and 6 bases respectively, with 1 base between them. This CDR3 is 10 amino acids long. The DNA for the CDR3 is TGTGCCAGCAGCTCAAACATTCAGTACTTC. It yields the protein CASSSNIQYF.